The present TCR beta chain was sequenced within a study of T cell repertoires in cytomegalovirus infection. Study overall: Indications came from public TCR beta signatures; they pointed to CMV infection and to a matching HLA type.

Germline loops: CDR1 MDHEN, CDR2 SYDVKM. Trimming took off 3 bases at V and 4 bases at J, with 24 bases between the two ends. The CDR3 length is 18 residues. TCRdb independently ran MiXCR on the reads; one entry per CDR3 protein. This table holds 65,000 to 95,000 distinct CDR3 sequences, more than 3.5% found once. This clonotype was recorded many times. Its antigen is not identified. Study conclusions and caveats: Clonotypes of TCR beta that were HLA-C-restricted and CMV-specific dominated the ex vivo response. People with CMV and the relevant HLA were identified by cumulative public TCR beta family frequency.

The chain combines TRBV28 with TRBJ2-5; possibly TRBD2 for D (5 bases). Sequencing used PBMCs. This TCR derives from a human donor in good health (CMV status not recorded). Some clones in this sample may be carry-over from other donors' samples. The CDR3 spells CASSFSHLSPQAGETQYF. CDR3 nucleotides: TGTGCCAGCAGTTTCTCCCACCTTTCCCCGCAGGCGGGAGAGACCCAGTACTTC.